The clone carrying this T cell receptor beta chain was counted ten times or more. The antigen is undetermined. Germline V lookup: CDR1 SGHTA, CDR2 FQGNSA. V was clipped by 2 bases and J by 1 base, with 11 bases between them. There are 15 residues in the CDR3. This record comes from a study of T-cell reconstitution after alpha-beta-depleted transplantation in children. A library of TCRbeta sequences, prepared with unique molecular identifiers, was generated. TCRdb re-called the PCR reads through MiXCR, storing one row per CDR3 protein. Of 700,000 to 950,000 distinct CDR3 sequences in the sample, around 15% were seen once. General observations from the study: Most T-cell counts and diversity one year after the transplant came from T cells that were newly produced. About two months after transplant, alpha-beta T cells reportedly came from several hundred expanded graft clones.

Here the sequenced sample was PBMCs, mostly from graft donor cells, taken 360 days after TCRalphabeta/CD19-depleted stem cell transplant. This receptor was taken from a male patient between 10 and 17 years old who had a stem cell transplant for acute lymphoblastic leukemia, so the T cells may come from the graft donor. The chain couples TRBV7-2 to TRBJ1-1, with D uncertain. In DNA form, the CDR3 reads TGTGCCAGCAGCTTAATAGCAGGTTGGAACACTGAAGCTTTCTTT. Translating it yields CASSLIAGWNTEAFF.